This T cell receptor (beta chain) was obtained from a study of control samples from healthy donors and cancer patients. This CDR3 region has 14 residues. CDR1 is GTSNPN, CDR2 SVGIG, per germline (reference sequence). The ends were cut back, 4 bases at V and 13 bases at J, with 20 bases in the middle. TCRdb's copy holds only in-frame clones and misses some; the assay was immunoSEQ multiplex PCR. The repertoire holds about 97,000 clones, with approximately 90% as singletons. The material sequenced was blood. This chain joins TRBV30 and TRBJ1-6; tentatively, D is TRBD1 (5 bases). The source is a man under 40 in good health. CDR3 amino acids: CAWNIGQGPNPLHF. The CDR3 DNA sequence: TGTGCCTGGAACATAGGGCAGGGCCCGAATCCCCTCCACTTT.